What follows is one TCR beta chain and its context. There is no known antigen for this receptor. The record has no base qualities; no much larger clone is one base away. The CDR3 measures 17 amino acids from cysteine to phenylalanine. The read is trimmed to its CDR3 DNA, 51 bases read in frame from base 1. Each collaborating institution followed its own protocols to collect whole blood in K2EDTA tubes. Collaborator samples were shipped for TCRbeta analysis as frozen whole blood, isolated PBMCs, or DNA extracted from either sample type. This entry is derived from a study of blood T cell repertoires in COVID-19 (dated by TCRdb to the early 2020s). With respect to the entire study: The collaborator samples originated in the United States, Italy and Spain and spanned the acute and convalescent phases of COVID-19. Where available, HLA class I and class II types were taken from metadata supplied by the sample provider and were not determined by assay-based typing. The material from the prospective study consisted of cDNA or gDNA derived from T cells, B-cell-depleted T cells, or PBMCs. The samples were drawn from the first 160 participants of the ongoing ImmuneRACE study and from 950 to 1,500 subjects provided by 6 global collaborators. The dataset comprised deeply sampled blood TCRbeta repertoires from subjects exposed to, actively infected with, or recovered from COVID-19. Nearly every sample came with metadata listing a de-identified subject ID, COVID-19 status, age in years and sex. A freely available public database, intended as a resource for researchers studying the immune response to SARS-CoV-2, is where the repertoires were released.

Findings and caveats that apply to the study as a whole: The quantity of clinical and demographic metadata differed by source and by participant and was supplied without curation.

The immunoSEQ Assay, a bias-controlled multiplex PCR, was used to amplify TCRbeta CDR3 regions from genomic DNA. The study's processing was this. Within the assay, amplification of reference gene primers was used to estimate how many nucleated cells each sample contained. Sequence reads were collapsed and filtered to measure the absolute abundance of every unique TCRbeta CDR3 rearrangement. For each sample, productive Simpson clonality was calculated as the square root of Simpson's diversity index across productive rearrangements. TCRdb holds this immuneACCESS table with in-frame rearrangements only. Some clones are missing; in checked studies, unresolved V genes explain under half, and the rest has no known cause. The DNA gave D and trimming, while V, J and clone size come from that table. The sample table lists approximately 150,000 clones, 83% of them with a count of one. The ten biggest clones cover roughly 2% of the sample.

Specimen: peripheral blood. The chain is encoded by TRBV21-1 joined to TRBJ2-4; no DNA check was done on the table's D call, TRBD1. TRBV21-1 is a documented pseudogene. The receptor comes from a woman of 80 years or more with acute or convalescent COVID-19. The CDR3 is CASSKEEGAIAKNIQYF. The nucleotide sequence is given as TGTGCCAGCAGCAAGGAAGAGGGGGCCATAGCCAAAAACATTCAGTACTTC.